These 14 T cell receptor beta chains were sequenced from one sample in a study of T cells in Graves' hyperthyroidism and ophthalmopathy. Regions amplified from RNA transcripts were the TCR beta CDR3 regions. A set of HTBI primers served as the primers for a first-round RT-PCR of the TCR CDR3. TCRdb used MiXCR to reprocess the multiplex PCR reads, holding one entry per CDR3 protein. The table lists some 250,000 distinct CDR3 sequences, around 15% of them singletons. Sequencing input: blood. The origin of the receptors is a woman aged 45-60 years with Graves' hyperthyroidism that later progressed to Graves' ophthalmopathy.

The J gene is TRBJ2-7, the V gene TRBV20-1, with 8 bases matching TRBD1. The CDR3 is 12 amino acids. Trimming at V came to 3 bases and at J to 5 bases, leaving 3 bases not matched to a gene. From germline, CDR1 is DFQATT and CDR2 SNEGSKA (reference sequence). CDR3 sequence (DNA): TGCAGTGCTAGTGACAGGGGCGACGAGCAGTACTTC. This sequence encodes CSASDRGDEQYF.

This clonotype was picked up many times. The chain links TRBV28 to TRBJ1-5, with unresolved D. This CDR3 is built from 12 residues. The germline V gene has CDR1 MDHEN and CDR2 SYDVKM. V was shortened by 6 bases and J by 1 base, with 4 bases between the two germline ends. The chain's CDR3 is CASRKSNQPQHF. The CDR3 nucleotides are TGTGCCAGCAGAAAAAGCAATCAGCCCCAGCATTTT.

Many counts were recorded for this clonotype. V and J are TRBV30 and TRBJ1-1; 10 nucleotides agree with TRBD1. After removal of 1 base from V and 9 bases from J, the junction contained 2 bases not matched to a gene. Germline values: CDR1 GTSNPN, CDR2 SVGIG (reference sequence). This CDR3 is built from 12 residues. CDR3 region: CAWSGQGAKAFF. The DNA of the CDR3 is TGTGCCTGGAGTGGACAGGGGGCGAAAGCTTTCTTT.

Concerning this clonotype itself: Being one base from a much bigger clone, this may be a read error. This sequence joins TRBV3-1 and TRBJ2-5; 7 bases match TRBD2. Per germline, CDR1 LGHDT and CDR2 YNNKEL (reference sequence). The CDR3 loop spans 13 amino acids. J lost 9 bases, V lost 4 bases, and 8 bases had no gene match. CDR3 loop: CASSPRRGEAQYF. For the CDR3, the DNA is TGTGCCAGCAGCCCTCGTCGGGGGGAGGCCCAGTACTTC.

This clonotype was recorded many times. The chain is built from TRBV20-1 and TRBJ2-3, with D possibly TRBD1 on 5 matching bases. V lost 4 bases and J lost 4, with 9 bases in between. The CDR3 covers 12 residues. Germline loops: CDR1 DFQATT, CDR2 SNEGSKA (reference sequence). The DNA for the CDR3 is TGCAGTGCTAACAAAGGGGCAGATACGCAGTATTTT. Translation: CSANKGADTQYF.

This clonotype was counted only a few times. The CDR3 DNA reads as TGCAGTGCTAGAGGAAAAGATAATTCACCCCTCCACTTT. This gives the protein CSARGKDNSPLHF. The rearrangement joins TRBV20-1 to TRBJ1-6; D not certain. Trimming removed 1 base from V and 5 bases from J, with 6 bases in between. There are 13 residues in the CDR3. CDR1 and CDR2 from the germline V gene are DFQATT and SNEGSKA (reference sequence).

The chain couples TRBV5-1 to TRBJ2-1, with 9 nucleotides matching TRBD2. J was trimmed by 1 base and V by 3 bases; bases with no gene match: 11. Looked up from germline, CDR1 is SGHRS and CDR2 is YFSETQ. This CDR3 has 18 residues. CDR3: CASSSGGGLALSYNEQFF. The CDR3 coding sequence is TGCGCCAGCAGCTCCGGGGGGGGACTAGCTTTATCCTACAATGAGCAGTTCTTC.

This clonotype has just a few counts. This rearrangement joins TRBV2 to TRBJ2-7, with a possible D match to TRBD2 (6 bases). This CDR3 is 15 amino acids long. The V end lost 7 bases, the J end lost 0 bases, and 16 bases lay between the germline ends. CDR1 SNHLY and CDR2 FYNNEI come from the germline V gene. CDR3: CASTLGGSSSYEQYF. The CDR3, as DNA: TGTGCCAGCACTCTGGGAGGATCCTCCTCCTACGAGCAGTACTTC.

The chain recombines TRBV29-1 with TRBJ1-1; a weak D match, TRBD1 (6 bases). The V and J ends lost 4 bases and 5 bases respectively, with 26 bases between them. The length of the CDR3 is 17 residues. From germline, CDR1 is SQVTM and CDR2 ANQGSEA. In DNA, the CDR3 is TGCAGCGTTGCCCCTGGGACACAGAATAGGCCGGAAACTGAAGCTTTCTTT. It yields the protein CSVAPGTQNRPETEAFF.

Many counts were recorded for this clonotype. This chain connects TRBV6-5 to TRBJ2-7; weak D call: TRBD1 (5 bases). The CDR3 is made up of 17 amino acids. V lost 0 bases and J 3 bases, leaving 18 bases between the germline ends. Germline V lookup: CDR1 MNHEY, CDR2 SVGAGI. The CDR3 reads CASSYSEDQGYLYEQYF. DNA of the CDR3: TGTGCCAGCAGTTACTCGGAAGATCAGGGATATCTCTACGAGCAGTACTTC.

The table lists this clonotype with many counts. This chain's CDR3 is CASSYYPGGGGTHPVTDTQYF. CDR3 coding DNA: TGTGCCAGCAGTTATTACCCCGGCGGGGGCGGGACCCATCCGGTGACAGATACGCAGTATTTT. The V and J genes are TRBV6-2 or TRBV6-3 and TRBJ2-3, with a weak D call TRBD2 (7 bases). Germline lookup yields CDR1 MNHEY and CDR2 SVGEGT. The V end was cut by 3 bases, the J end by 3 bases, with 31 bases between. The CDR3 runs 21 residues.

This clonotype was counted between two and nine times. This chain links TRBV6-1 with TRBJ2-1; no clear D. CDR1 MNHNS and CDR2 SASEGT come from the germline V gene. V lost 1 base, J lost 0 bases, and 13 bases lay in between. CDR3 length: 17 amino acids. The DNA for the CDR3 is TGTGCCAGCAGTGAAGTCCCAGCTCTTAGCTCCTACAATGAGCAGTTCTTC. It specifies CASSEVPALSSYNEQFF.

The rearrangement links TRBV5-1 to TRBJ1-4; D is possibly TRBD1 (5 bases). CDR3 length: 15 amino acids. V dropped 0 bases and J dropped 4 bases, with 10 bases sitting between them. Germline V gene sequence: CDR1 SGHRS, CDR2 YFSETQ. CDR3 sequence reads: CASSLGQMGNEKLFF. Written as DNA, the CDR3 is TGCGCCAGCAGCTTGGGACAGATGGGTAATGAAAAACTGTTTTTT.

In this sample, this clonotype turned up many times. J is TRBJ1-1 and V is TRBV30, with D possibly being TRBD1 (5 bases). The V gene's germline CDR1 is GTSNPN and CDR2 SVGIG (reference sequence). V gave up 0 bases and J gave up 5 bases, with 13 bases separating them. The CDR3 totals 14 residues. Written as DNA, the CDR3 is TGTGCCTGGAGTGTCCCTCCGAGGGGAACTGAAGCTTTCTTT. Translating gives CAWSVPPRGTEAFF.